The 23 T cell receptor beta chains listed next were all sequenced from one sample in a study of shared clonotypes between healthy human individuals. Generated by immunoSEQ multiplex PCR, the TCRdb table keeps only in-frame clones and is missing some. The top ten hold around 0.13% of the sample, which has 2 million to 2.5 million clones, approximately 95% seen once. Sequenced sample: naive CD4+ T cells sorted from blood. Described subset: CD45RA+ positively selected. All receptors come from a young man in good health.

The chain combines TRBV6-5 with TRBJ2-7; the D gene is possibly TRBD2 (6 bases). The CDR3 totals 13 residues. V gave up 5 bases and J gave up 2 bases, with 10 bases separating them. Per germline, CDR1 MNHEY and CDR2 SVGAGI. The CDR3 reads CASSTSGPYEQYF. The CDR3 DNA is TGTGCCAGCAGTACGAGCGGGCCCTACGAGCAGTACTTC.

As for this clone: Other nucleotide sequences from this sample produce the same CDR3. CDR3 nucleotide sequence: TGTGCCAGCAGCTTAGGGCAAGAGACCCAGTACTTC. Translation: CASSLGQETQYF. The rearrangement joins TRBV11-2 to TRBJ2-5; D remains ambiguous. V was pared by 1 base and J by 2 bases, with 2 bases between. The CDR3 totals 12 residues. CDR1 SGHAT and CDR2 FQNNGV come from the germline V gene.

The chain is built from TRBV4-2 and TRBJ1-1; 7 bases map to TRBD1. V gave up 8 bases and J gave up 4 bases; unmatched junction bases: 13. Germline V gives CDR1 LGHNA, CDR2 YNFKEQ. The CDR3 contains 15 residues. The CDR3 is CASGTAGGGSTEAFF. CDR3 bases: TGTGCCAGCGGGACGGCAGGGGGGGGGAGCACTGAAGCTTTCTTT.

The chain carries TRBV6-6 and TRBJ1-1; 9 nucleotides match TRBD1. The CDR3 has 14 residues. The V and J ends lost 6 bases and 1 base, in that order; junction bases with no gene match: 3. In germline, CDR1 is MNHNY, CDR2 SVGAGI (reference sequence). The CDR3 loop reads CASREGQGNTEAFF. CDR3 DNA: TGTGCCAGCAGGGAGGGACAGGGGAACACTGAAGCTTTCTTT.

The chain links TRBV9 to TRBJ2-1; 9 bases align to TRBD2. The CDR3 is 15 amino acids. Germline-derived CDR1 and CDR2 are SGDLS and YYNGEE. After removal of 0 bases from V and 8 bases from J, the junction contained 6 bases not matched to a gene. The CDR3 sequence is CASSVEDSGSHEQFF. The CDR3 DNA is TGTGCCAGCAGCGTAGAGGATAGCGGGAGTCATGAGCAGTTCTTC.

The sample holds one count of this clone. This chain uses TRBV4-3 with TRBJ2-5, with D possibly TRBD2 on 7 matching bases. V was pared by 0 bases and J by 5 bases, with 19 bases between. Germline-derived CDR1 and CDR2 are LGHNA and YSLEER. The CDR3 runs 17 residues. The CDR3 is CASSQDRGQRGGETQYF. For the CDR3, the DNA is TGCGCCAGCAGCCAAGATCGCGGACAGCGGGGCGGGGAGACCCAGTACTTC.

The CDR3 is CASSLAGQGGSYEQYF. In DNA form, the CDR3 reads TGTGCCAGCAGCTTAGCGGGACAGGGAGGGTCCTACGAGCAGTACTTC. The chain is built from TRBV7-9 and TRBJ2-7; 9 bases match TRBD1. The CDR3 contains 16 residues. Trimming cost V 0 bases and J 1 base; bases outside gene matches: 4. CDR1 is SEHNR and CDR2 is FQNEAQ in the germline V gene (reference sequence). Full variable domain (outside the CDR3, taken from reference TRBV7-9 and TRBJ2-7): DTGVSQNPRHKITKRGQNVTFRCDPISEHNRLYWYRQTLGQGPEFLTYFQNEAQLEKSRLLSDRFSAERPKGSFSTLEIQRTEQGDSAMYLCASSLAGQGGSYEQYFGPGTRLTVT.

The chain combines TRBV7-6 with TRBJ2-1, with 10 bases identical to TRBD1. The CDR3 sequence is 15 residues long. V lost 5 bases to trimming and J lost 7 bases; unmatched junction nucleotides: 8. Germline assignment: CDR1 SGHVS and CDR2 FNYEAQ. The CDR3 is CASSDPGQGRNEQFF. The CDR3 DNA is TGTGCCAGCAGCGACCCGGGACAGGGGAGAAATGAGCAGTTCTTC.

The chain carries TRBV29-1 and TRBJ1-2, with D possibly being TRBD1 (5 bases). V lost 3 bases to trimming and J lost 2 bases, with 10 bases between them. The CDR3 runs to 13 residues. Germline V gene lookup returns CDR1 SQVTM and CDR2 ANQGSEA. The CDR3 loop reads CSVEGVGNYGYTF. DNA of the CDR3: TGCAGCGTTGAGGGGGTCGGGAACTATGGCTACACCTTC.

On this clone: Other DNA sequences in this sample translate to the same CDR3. In nucleotides, the CDR3 is TGTGCCATCAGTGAGGGACTGAGCTCCTACGAGCAGTACTTC. Its translation: CAISEGLSSYEQYF. V gene TRBV10-3 combines with J gene TRBJ2-7; tentative D call: TRBD2 (5 bases). V lost 2 bases, J lost 0 bases, and 8 bases lay in between. The CDR3 covers 14 residues. The germline V gene encodes CDR1 ENHRY and CDR2 SYGVKD.

CDR3: CASSQAFGTSGGDTQYF. The CDR3 nucleotides are TGTGCCAGCAGCCAAGCCTTCGGGACTAGCGGGGGAGATACGCAGTATTTT. V gene TRBV14 combines with J gene TRBJ2-3; TRBD2 agrees at 14 bases. J gave up 5 bases and V 1 base, and 5 bases lay outside the gene matches. The CDR3 consists of 17 residues. Germline V gene lookup returns CDR1 SGHDN and CDR2 FVKESK. Together with reference TRBV14 and TRBJ2-3, the CDR3 gives the full variable domain: EAGVTQFPSHSVIEKGQTVTLRCDPISGHDNLYWYRRVMGKEIKFLLHFVKESKQDESGMPNNRFLAERTGGTYSTLKVQPAELEDSGVYFCASSQAFGTSGGDTQYFGPGTRLTVL.

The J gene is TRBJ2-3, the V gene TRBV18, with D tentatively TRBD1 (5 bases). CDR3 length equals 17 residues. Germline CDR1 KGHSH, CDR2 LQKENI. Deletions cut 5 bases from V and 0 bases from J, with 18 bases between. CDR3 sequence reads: CASSSPMTVSSTDTQYF. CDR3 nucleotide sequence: TGTGCCAGCTCATCGCCGATGACAGTATCGAGCACAGATACGCAGTATTTT.

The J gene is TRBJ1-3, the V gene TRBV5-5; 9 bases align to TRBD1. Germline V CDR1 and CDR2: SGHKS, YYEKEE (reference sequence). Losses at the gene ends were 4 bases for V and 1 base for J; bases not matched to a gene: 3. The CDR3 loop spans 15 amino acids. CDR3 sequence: CASSTGGTSGNTIYF. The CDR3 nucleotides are TGTGCCAGCAGCACAGGGGGCACTTCTGGAAACACCATATATTTT.

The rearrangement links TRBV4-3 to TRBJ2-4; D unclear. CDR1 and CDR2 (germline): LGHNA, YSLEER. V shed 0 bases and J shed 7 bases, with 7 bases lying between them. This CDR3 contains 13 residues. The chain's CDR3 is CASSQEVGNIQYF. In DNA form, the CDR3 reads TGCGCCAGCAGCCAAGAAGTTGGGAACATTCAGTACTTC.

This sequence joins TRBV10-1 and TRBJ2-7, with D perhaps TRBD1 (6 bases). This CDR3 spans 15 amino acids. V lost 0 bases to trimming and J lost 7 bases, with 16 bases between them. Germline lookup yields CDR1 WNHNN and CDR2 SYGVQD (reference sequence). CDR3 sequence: CASSESDSPWEEQYF. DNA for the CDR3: TGCGCCAGCAGTGAGTCGGACAGTCCCTGGGAAGAGCAGTACTTC.

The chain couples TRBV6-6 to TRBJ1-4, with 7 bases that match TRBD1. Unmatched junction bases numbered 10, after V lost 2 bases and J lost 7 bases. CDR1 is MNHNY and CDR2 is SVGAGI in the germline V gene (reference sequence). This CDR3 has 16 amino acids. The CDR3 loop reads CASSYETGVLGEKLFF. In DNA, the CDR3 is TGTGCCAGCAGTTACGAAACAGGGGTCTTGGGTGAAAAACTGTTTTTT.

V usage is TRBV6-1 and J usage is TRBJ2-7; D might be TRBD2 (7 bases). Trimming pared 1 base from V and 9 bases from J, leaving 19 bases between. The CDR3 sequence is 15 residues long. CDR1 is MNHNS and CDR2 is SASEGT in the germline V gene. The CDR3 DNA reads TGTGCCAGCAGTGAAGAGGTAGGGGGGGTCTTCGGGCAGTACTTC. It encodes CASSEEVGGVFGQYF.

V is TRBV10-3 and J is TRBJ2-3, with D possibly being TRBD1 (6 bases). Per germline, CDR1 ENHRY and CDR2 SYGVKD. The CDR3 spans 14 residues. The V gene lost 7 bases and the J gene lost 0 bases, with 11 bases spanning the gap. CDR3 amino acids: CAITLGASTDTQYF. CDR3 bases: TGTGCCATCACCTTGGGGGCTAGCACAGATACGCAGTATTTT.

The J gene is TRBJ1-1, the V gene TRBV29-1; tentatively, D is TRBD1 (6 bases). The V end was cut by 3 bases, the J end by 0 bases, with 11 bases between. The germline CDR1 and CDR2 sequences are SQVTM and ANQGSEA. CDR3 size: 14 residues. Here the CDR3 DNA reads TGCAGCGTTGACGGGACATTGATGAACACTGAAGCTTTCTTT. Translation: CSVDGTLMNTEAFF.

The CDR3 coding sequence is TGTGCCAGCAGCCCAGGGACAGGGCTTGGTGGCTACACCTTC. Translation: CASSPGTGLGGYTF. This chain connects TRBV28 to TRBJ1-2; 9 nucleotides align to TRBD1. V gave up 6 bases and J gave up 7 bases; unmatched junction bases: 9. The CDR3 totals 14 residues. The V gene's germline CDR1 is MDHEN and CDR2 SYDVKM.

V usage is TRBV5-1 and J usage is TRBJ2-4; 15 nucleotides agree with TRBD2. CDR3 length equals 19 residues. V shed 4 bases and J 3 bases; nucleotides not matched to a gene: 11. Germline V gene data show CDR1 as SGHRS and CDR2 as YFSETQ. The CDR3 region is CASSPGLAGGSLGKNIQYF. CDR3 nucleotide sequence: TGCGCCAGCAGCCCGGGACTAGCGGGGGGTTCCTTAGGCAAAAACATTCAGTACTTC.

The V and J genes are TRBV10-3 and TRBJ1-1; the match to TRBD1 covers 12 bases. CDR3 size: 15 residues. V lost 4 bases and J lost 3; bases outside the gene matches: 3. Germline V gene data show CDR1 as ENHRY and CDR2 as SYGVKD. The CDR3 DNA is TGTGCCATCAGTGGGGACAGGGGGCAGGACACTGAAGCTTTCTTT. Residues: CAISGDRGQDTEAFF.

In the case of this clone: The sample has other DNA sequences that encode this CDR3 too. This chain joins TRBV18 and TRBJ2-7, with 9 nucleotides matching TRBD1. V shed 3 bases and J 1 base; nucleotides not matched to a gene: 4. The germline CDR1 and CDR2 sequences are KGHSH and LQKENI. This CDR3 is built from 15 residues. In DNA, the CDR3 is TGTGCCAGCTCACCGACAGGGGGATATTCCTACGAGCAGTACTTC. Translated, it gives CASSPTGGYSYEQYF.